One TCR beta chain is described in this entry. Sequencing was performed with immunoSEQ multiplex PCR; in TCRdb, only in-frame clones are kept and a portion is missing. The data show some 760,000 clones, approximately 85% seen once. This entry is derived from a study of shared T cell receptors in the human thymus. Germline V gene lookup returns CDR1 SGHAT and CDR2 FQNNGV. This CDR3 has 15 residues. With 1 base removed from V and 2 bases from J, the gap between germline ends came to 11 bases. The same data also contributed to another study, on human thymus T cells. That report notes: Related research described strongly overlapping thymic repertoires in unrelated people.

This chain joins TRBV11-2 and TRBJ1-2; TRBD1 is a possible D gene (6 bases). Material: thymocytes. The receptor was derived from a girl under three years old with a congenital heart defect. CDR3 DNA: TGTGCCAGCAGCTTAGGGGGGGGCCCGAACTATGGCTACACCTTC. This sequence encodes CASSLGGGPNYGYTF. Together with reference TRBV11-2 and TRBJ1-2, the CDR3 gives the full variable domain: EAGVAQSPRYKIIEKRQSVAFWCNPISGHATLYWYQQILGQGPKLLIQFQNNGVVDDSQLPKDRFSAERLKGVDSTLKIQPAKLEDSAVYLCASSLGGGPNYGYTFGSGTRLTVV.